The 14 T cell receptor beta chains below were found in one sample sequenced in a study of T cell responses to AZD1222 COVID-19 vaccine. Sequencing was performed with immunoSEQ multiplex PCR; in TCRdb, only in-frame clones are kept and a portion is missing. The sample carries roughly 49,000 clones, more than 60% recorded once. The starting material was peripheral blood, obtained on day 0 of AZD1222 vaccination. These receptors all come from an adult in good health.

The chain uses TRBV10-3 and TRBJ1-2, with 10 bases matching TRBD1. CDR1 is ENHRY and CDR2 is SYGVKD in the germline V gene. Losses at the gene ends were 6 bases for V and 5 bases for J; bases not matched to a gene: 9. The CDR3 sequence is 15 residues long. The CDR3, as DNA: TGTGCCATCAGCGGGGGACAGGGGACCCTTTATGGCTACACCTTC. It translates to CAISGGQGTLYGYTF.

The CDR3 loop reads CASSEAASGRGEQYF. The CDR3 coding sequence is TGCGCCAGCAGTGAGGCGGCTAGCGGGAGGGGAGAGCAGTACTTC. The J gene is TRBJ2-7, the V gene TRBV10-2; 12 positions agree with TRBD2. Germline lookup yields CDR1 WSHSY and CDR2 SAAADI. The ends lost 2 bases at V and 7 bases at J; junction bases unmatched: 6. The CDR3 covers 15 residues.

CDR3 loop: CASIQGSSGYTF. DNA of the CDR3: TGTGCCAGCATCCAGGGTTCTTCGGGCTACACCTTC. The chain joins TRBV6-1 to TRBJ1-2, with D possibly matching TRBD1 (5 bases). CDR1 is MNHNS, CDR2 SASEGT, per germline. Deletions cut 7 bases from V and 8 bases from J, with 14 bases between. The CDR3 sequence is 12 residues long.

The gene calls are TRBV11-2 and TRBJ2-6; TRBD1 is a possible D gene (6 bases). Germline values: CDR1 SGHAT, CDR2 FQNNGV. V lost 4 bases, J lost 2 bases, and 18 bases lay in between. This CDR3 has 18 amino acids. The CDR3 reads CASSSDRGWETGANVLTF. CDR3 nucleotide sequence: TGTGCCAGCAGCTCGGATAGGGGGTGGGAAACTGGGGCCAACGTCCTGACTTTC.

This clone has a single count. This sequence joins TRBV6-1 and TRBJ2-2; D call uncertain. Germline loops: CDR1 MNHNS, CDR2 SASEGT. CDR3 length: 13 amino acids. Trimming removed 2 bases from V and 1 base from J, with 2 bases in between. CDR3 nucleotides: TGTGCCAGCAGTGAATGGAACACCGGGGAGCTGTTTTTT. Translating it yields CASSEWNTGELFF.

The chain carries TRBV5-1 and TRBJ1-6, with a weak D call TRBD1 (6 bases). The CDR3 length is 15 residues. Germline V gene sequence: CDR1 SGHRS, CDR2 YFSETQ. The ends were cut back, 0 bases at V and 8 bases at J, with 12 bases in the middle. The CDR3 here is CASSLEGGPDSPLHF. The CDR3 DNA follows: TGCGCCAGCAGCTTGGAGGGGGGACCTGATTCACCCCTCCACTTT.

The chain combines TRBV6-5 with TRBJ1-5; unclear D gene. The V gene lost 5 bases and the J gene lost 7 bases, with 12 bases spanning the gap. Per the germline V gene, CDR1 is MNHEY and CDR2 is SVGAGI. This CDR3 region has 13 residues. The CDR3: CASSTMAGQPQHF. The CDR3 DNA follows: TGTGCCAGCAGTACGATGGCGGGACAGCCCCAGCATTTT.

This clone was counted only a few times. The chain recombines TRBV5-6 with TRBJ1-1; D not certain. V gave up 1 base and J gave up 1 base, with 14 bases separating them. The CDR3 consists of 16 residues. Germline-derived CDR1 and CDR2 are SGHDT and YYEEEE. This chain's CDR3 is CASSLIGSIKNTEAFF. The CDR3 region has the DNA TGTGCCAGCAGCTTGATCGGGTCGATCAAGAACACTGAAGCTTTCTTT.

V gene TRBV3-1 (or the pseudogene TRBV3-2) combines with J gene TRBJ1-6; D gene ambiguous. The CDR3 spans 17 residues. The germline CDR1 and CDR2 sequences are LGHDT and YNNKEL (reference sequence). Trimming took off 0 bases at V and 5 bases at J, with 14 bases between the two ends. The CDR3 protein is CASSQDDWNPNNSPLHF. CDR3 nucleotides: TGTGCCAGCAGCCAAGATGACTGGAACCCTAATAATTCACCCCTCCACTTT.

This rearrangement joins TRBV28 to TRBJ1-2, with D maybe TRBD1 (5 bases). Germline-derived CDR1 and CDR2 are MDHEN and SYDVKM. The ends were cut back, 3 bases at V and 7 bases at J, with 18 bases in the middle. The CDR3 is made up of 15 amino acids. CDR3 loop: CASSLVYVSGPGYTF. The CDR3 DNA is TGTGCCAGCAGTTTGGTTTACGTGTCAGGGCCTGGCTACACCTTC.

The J gene is TRBJ2-5, the V gene TRBV12-3 or TRBV12-4; tentatively, D is TRBD1 or TRBD2 (5 bases each). V lost 3 bases and J lost 5, with 10 bases in between. The CDR3 loop spans 13 amino acids. The CDR3 region is CASSLGEEETQYF. The DNA of the CDR3 is TGTGCCAGCAGTTTGGGGGAAGAGGAGACCCAGTACTTC.

The chain has TRBV6-5 and TRBJ2-5; D is possibly TRBD1 (8 bases). The CDR3 totals 16 residues. Between the trimmed V and J ends, which lost 4 bases and 2 bases, there was a span of 17 bases. Germline loops: CDR1 MNHEY, CDR2 SVGAGI. CDR3 residues: CASSLSTGGGQETQYF. CDR3 bases: TGTGCCAGCAGTTTATCAACAGGGGGAGGGCAAGAGACCCAGTACTTC.

This rearrangement joins TRBV6-2 or TRBV6-3 to TRBJ1-5, with D unresolved. The V gene's germline CDR1 is MNHEY and CDR2 SVGEGT. CDR3 length: 16 residues. The V end was cut by 4 bases, the J end by 3 bases, with 16 bases between. CDR3 sequence (DNA): TGTGCCAGCAGTTCCCGGGTCCTAAACCACAATCAGCCCCAGCATTTT. It translates to CASSSRVLNHNQPQHF.

This clone appeared once. The chain employs TRBV11-2 and TRBJ1-5, with D unresolved. CDR1 and CDR2 (germline): SGHAT, FQNNGV. Trimming left V 1 base short and J 9 bases short, with 10 bases between. The CDR3 runs 13 residues. CDR3 DNA sequence: TGTGCCAGCAGCTTAGTCCCCCAACGGCCCCAGCATTTT. The encoded protein is CASSLVPQRPQHF.